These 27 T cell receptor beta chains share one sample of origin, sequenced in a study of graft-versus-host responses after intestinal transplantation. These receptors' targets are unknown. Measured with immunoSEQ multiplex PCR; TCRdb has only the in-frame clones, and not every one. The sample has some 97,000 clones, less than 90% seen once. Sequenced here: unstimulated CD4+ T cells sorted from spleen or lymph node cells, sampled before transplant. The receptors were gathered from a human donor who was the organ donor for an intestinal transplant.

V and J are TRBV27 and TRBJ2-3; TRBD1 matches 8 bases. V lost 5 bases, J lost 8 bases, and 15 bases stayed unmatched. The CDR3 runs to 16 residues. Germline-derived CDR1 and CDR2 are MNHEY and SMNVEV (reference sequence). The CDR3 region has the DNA TGTGCCAGCAGTCCCCTCCCAGGGGGCGCATTTGGTACGCAGTATTTT. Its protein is CASSPLPGGAFGTQYF.

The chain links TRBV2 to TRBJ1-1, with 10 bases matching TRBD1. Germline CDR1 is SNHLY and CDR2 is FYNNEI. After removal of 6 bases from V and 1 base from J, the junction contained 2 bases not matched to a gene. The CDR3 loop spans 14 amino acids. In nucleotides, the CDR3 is TGTGCCAGCAGGGGGGACAGGGGGAACACTGAAGCTTTCTTT. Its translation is CASRGDRGNTEAFF.

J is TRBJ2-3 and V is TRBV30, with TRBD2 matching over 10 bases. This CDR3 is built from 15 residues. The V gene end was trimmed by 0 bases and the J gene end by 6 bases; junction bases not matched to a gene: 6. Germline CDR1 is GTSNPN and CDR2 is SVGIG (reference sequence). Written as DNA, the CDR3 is TGTGCCTGGAGTGTACCGAGCGGGGGGGCGGATACGCAGTATTTT. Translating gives CAWSVPSGGADTQYF.

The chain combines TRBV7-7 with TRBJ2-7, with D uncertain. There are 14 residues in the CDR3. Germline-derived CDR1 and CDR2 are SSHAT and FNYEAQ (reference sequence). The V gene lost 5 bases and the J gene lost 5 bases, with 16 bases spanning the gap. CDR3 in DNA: TGTGCCAGCAGCCCCCGGACCGTACGAAACGAGCAGTACTTC. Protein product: CASSPRTVRNEQYF.

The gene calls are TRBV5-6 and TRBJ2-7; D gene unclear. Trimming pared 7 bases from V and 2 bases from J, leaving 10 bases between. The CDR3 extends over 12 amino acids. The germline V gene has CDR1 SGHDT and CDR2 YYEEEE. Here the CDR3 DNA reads TGTGCCAGCTCACTAACTGCCTACGAGCAGTACTTC. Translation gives CASSLTAYEQYF.

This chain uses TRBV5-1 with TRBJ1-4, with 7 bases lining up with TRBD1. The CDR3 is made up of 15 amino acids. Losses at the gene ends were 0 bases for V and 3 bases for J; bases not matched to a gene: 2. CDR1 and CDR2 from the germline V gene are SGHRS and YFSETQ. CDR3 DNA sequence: TGCGCCAGCAGCTTGGCGGGACAGTCTAATGAAAAACTGTTTTTT. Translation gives CASSLAGQSNEKLFF. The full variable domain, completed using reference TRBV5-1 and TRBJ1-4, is KAGVTQTPRYLIKTRGQQVTLSCSPISGHRSVSWYQQTPGQGLQFLFEYFSETQRNKGNFPGRFSGRQFSNSRSEMNVSTLELGDSALYLCASSLAGQSNEKLFFGSGTQLSVL.

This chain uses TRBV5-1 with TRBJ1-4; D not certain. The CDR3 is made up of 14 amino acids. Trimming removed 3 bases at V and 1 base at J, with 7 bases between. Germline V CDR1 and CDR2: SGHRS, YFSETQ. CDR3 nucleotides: TGCGCCAGCAGCTACACACAAACTAATGAAAAACTGTTTTTT. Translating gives CASSYTQTNEKLFF.

CDR3 DNA: TGTGCCAGTAGTCCCGAAACAGGGGTCTACGAGCAGTACTTC. Translation: CASSPETGVYEQYF. The V call is TRBV19, the J call TRBJ2-7; TRBD1 aligns across 7 bases. CDR1 and CDR2 (germline): LNHDA, SQIVND (reference sequence). V was pared by 5 bases and J by 3 bases, with 7 bases of the junction left unmatched. The CDR3 runs to 14 residues.

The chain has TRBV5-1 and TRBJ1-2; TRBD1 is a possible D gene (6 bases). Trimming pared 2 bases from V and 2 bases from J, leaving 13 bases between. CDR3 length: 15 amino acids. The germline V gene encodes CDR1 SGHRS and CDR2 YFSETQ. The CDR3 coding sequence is TGCGCCAGCAGCTTAGCAGGGGTGGTAAACTATGGCTACACCTTC. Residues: CASSLAGVVNYGYTF.

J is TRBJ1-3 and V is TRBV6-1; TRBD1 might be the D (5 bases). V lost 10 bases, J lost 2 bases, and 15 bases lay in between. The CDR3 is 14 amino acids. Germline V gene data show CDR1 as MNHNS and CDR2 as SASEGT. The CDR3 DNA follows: TGTGCCACAGCACAGGCTTCCGCTGGAAACACCATATATTTT. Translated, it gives CATAQASAGNTIYF.

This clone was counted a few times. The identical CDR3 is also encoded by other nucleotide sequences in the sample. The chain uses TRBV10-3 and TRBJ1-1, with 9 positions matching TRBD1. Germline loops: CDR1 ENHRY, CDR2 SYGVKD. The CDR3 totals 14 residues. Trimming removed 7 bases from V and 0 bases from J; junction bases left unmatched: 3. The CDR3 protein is CAITRDRVNTEAFF. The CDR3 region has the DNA TGTGCCATCACTAGGGACAGGGTGAACACTGAAGCTTTCTTT.

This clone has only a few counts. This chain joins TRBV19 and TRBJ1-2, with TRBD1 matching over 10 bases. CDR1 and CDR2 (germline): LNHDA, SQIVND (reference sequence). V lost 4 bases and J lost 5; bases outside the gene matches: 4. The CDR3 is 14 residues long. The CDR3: CASSTGQGKYGYTF. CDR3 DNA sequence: TGTGCCAGTAGTACGGGACAGGGGAAGTATGGCTACACCTTC.

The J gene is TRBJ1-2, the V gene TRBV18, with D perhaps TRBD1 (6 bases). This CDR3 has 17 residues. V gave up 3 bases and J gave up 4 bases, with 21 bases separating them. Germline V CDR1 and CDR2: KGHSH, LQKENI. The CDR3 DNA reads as TGTGCCAGCTCACCCGGATCATCCGGGACAAAAGGCTATGGCTACACCTTC. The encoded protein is CASSPGSSGTKGYGYTF.

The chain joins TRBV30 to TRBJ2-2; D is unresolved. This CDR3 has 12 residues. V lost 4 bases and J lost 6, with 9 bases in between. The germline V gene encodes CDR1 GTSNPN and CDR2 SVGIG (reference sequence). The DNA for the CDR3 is TGTGCCTGGATTGGAAGGGCCGGGGAGCTGTTTTTT. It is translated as CAWIGRAGELFF.

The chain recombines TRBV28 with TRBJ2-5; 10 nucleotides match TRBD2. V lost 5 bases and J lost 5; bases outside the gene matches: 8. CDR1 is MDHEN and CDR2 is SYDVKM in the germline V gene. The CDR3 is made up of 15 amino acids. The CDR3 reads CASSQLAGIAETQYF. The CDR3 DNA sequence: TGTGCCAGCAGTCAACTAGCGGGGATCGCCGAGACCCAGTACTTC. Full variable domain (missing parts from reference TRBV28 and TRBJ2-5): DVKVTQSSRYLVKRTGEKVFLECVQDMDHENMFWYRQDPGLGLRLIYFSYDVKMKEKGDIPEGYSVSREKKERFSLILESASTNQTSMYLCASSQLAGIAETQYFGPGTRLLVL.

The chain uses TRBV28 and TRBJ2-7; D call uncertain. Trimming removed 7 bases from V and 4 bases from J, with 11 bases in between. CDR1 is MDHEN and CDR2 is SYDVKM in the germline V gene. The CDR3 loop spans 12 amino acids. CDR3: CASNSRSYEQYF. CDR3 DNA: TGTGCCAGCAACAGCAGGAGTTACGAGCAGTACTTC.

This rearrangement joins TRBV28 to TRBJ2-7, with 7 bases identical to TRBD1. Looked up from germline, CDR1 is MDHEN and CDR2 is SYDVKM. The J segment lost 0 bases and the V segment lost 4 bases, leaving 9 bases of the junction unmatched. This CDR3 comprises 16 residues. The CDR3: CASSSRQGISSYEQYF. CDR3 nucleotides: TGTGCCAGCAGTTCTAGACAGGGAATTAGCTCCTACGAGCAGTACTTC.

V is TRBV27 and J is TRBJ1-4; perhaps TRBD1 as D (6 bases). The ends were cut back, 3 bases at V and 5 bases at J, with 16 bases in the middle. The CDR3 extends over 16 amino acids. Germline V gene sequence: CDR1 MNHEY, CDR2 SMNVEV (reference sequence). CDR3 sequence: CASSFQGKRPNEKLFF. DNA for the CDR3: TGTGCCAGCAGTTTTCAGGGGAAGAGACCAAATGAAAAACTGTTTTTT.

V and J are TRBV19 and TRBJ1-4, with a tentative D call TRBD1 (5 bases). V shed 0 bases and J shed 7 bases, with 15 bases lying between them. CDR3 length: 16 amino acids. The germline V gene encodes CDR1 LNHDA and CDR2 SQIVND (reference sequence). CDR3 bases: TGTGCCAGTAGTATAGATCGGCAGGTCGGGGGTGAAAAACTGTTTTTT. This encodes CASSIDRQVGGEKLFF.

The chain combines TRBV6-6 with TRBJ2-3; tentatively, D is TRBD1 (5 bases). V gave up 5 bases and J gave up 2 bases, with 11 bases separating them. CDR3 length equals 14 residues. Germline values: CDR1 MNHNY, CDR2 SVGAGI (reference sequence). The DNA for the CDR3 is TGTGCCAGCAGTCGGACAACCATCACAGATACGCAGTATTTT. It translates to CASSRTTITDTQYF.

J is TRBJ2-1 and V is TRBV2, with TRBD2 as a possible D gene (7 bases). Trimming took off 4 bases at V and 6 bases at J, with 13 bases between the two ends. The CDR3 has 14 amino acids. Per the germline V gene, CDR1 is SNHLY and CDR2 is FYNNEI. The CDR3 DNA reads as TGTGCCAGCAGTGCGGAGGGGGGGGTCAATGAGCAGTTCTTC. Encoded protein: CASSAEGGVNEQFF.

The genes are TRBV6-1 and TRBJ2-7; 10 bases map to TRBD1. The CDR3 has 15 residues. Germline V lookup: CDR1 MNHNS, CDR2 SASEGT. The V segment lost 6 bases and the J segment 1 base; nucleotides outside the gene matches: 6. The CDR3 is CASRRQGAPSYEQYF. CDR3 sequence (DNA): TGTGCCAGCAGACGACAGGGGGCCCCTTCCTACGAGCAGTACTTC.

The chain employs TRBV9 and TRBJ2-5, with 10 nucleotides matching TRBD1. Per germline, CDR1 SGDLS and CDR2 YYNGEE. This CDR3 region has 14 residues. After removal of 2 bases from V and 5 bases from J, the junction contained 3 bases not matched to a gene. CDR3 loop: CASSVDRGLETQYF. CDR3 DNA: TGTGCCAGCAGCGTCGACAGGGGGCTTGAGACCCAGTACTTC. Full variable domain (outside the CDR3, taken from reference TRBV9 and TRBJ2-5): DSGVTQTPKHLITATGQRVTLRCSPRSGDLSVYWYQQSLDQGLQFLIQYYNGEERAKGNILERFSAQQFPDLHSELNLSSLELGDSALYFCASSVDRGLETQYFGPGTRLLVL.

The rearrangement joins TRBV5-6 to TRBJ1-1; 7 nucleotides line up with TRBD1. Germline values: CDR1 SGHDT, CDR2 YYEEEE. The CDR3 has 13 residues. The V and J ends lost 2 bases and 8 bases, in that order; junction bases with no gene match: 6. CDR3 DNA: TGTGCCAGCAGCTTACTCGACAGGGTAGAAGCTTTCTTT. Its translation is CASSLLDRVEAFF.

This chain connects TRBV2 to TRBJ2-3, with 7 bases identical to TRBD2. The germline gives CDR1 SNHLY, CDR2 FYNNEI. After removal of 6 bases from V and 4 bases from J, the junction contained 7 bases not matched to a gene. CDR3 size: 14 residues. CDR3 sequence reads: CASRSGALADTQYF. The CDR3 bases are TGTGCCAGCAGGAGCGGGGCCCTCGCAGATACGCAGTATTTT. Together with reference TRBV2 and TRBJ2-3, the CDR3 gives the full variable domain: EPEVTQTPSHQVTQMGQEVILRCVPISNHLYFYWYRQILGQKVEFLVSFYNNEISEKSEIFDDQFSVERPDGSNFTLKIRSTKLEDSAMYFCASRSGALADTQYFGPGTRLTVL.

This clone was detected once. The CDR3 DNA follows: TGTGCCAGCAGTTACGACAGGAGCTCCTATAATTCACCCCTCCACTTT. Its translation is CASSYDRSSYNSPLHF. This sequence joins TRBV6-5 and TRBJ1-6, with a tentative D call TRBD1 (6 bases). The CDR3 length is 16 residues. Trimming removed 2 bases at V and 0 bases at J, with 8 bases between. The germline CDR1 and CDR2 sequences are MNHEY and SVGAGI.

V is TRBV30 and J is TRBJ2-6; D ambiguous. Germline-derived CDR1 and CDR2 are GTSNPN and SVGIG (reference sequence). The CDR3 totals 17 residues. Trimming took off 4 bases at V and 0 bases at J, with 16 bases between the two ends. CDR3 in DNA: TGTGCCTGGAAATACTCCCCGTCGTACTCTGGGGCCAACGTCCTGACTTTC. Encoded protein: CAWKYSPSYSGANVLTF.